The next 5 T cell receptor beta chains were all read from a single sample in a study of T cells in localized non-small cell lung cancer. Data came from immunoSEQ multiplex PCR; TCRdb stores just in-frame clones and leaves some out. The table lists roughly 61,000 clones, approximately 80% of them singletons. Sequencing was performed on PBMCs, taken before any cancer treatment. The receptor source for this set is a man between 40 and 70 years old with stage II lung adenocarcinoma.

The V and J genes are TRBV7-6 and TRBJ1-1; D is possibly TRBD1 (5 bases). Germline V gives CDR1 SGHVS, CDR2 FNYEAQ. This CDR3 contains 15 residues. Trimming removed 5 bases from V and 0 bases from J, with 13 bases in between. The CDR3 protein is CASSSAGEMNTEAFF. The DNA of the CDR3 is TGTGCCAGCAGCAGTGCGGGGGAAATGAACACTGAAGCTTTCTTT.

This rearrangement joins TRBV6-6 to TRBJ2-7; 12 nucleotides agree with TRBD2. Germline V lookup: CDR1 MNHNY, CDR2 SVGAGI (reference sequence). CDR3 length equals 15 residues. The trim removed 4 bases at V and 6 bases at J, leaving 7 bases unmatched. The CDR3 loop is CASSSGASGRGEQYF. In DNA, the CDR3 is TGTGCCAGCAGTTCCGGTGCTAGCGGGAGGGGCGAGCAGTACTTC.

This clone has more than one count but fewer than ten. The genes are TRBV6-5 and TRBJ1-1; 9 bases match TRBD1. Trimming removed 2 bases from V and 4 bases from J; junction bases left unmatched: 8. CDR3 length equals 16 residues. Germline V gene data show CDR1 as MNHEY and CDR2 as SVGAGI. The CDR3 nucleotides are TGTGCCAGCAGTTACAACGTTTACAGGGGGCGCACTGAAGCTTTCTTT. It encodes CASSYNVYRGRTEAFF.

The V and J genes are TRBV10-2 and TRBJ2-7, with 9 bases fitting TRBD1. The CDR3 runs to 14 residues. The V segment lost 6 bases and the J segment 2 bases; nucleotides outside the gene matches: 5. Germline CDR1 and CDR2: WSHSY and SAAADI. CDR3 nucleotide sequence: TGCGCCAGCAGAATCGGGACAGGGACCTACGAGCAGTACTTC. It specifies CASRIGTGTYEQYF.

The gene calls are TRBV7-3 and TRBJ2-7; 9 bases fit TRBD1. Germline CDR1 is SGHTA and CDR2 is FQGTGA. The CDR3 is made up of 16 amino acids. J lost 5 bases, V lost 5 bases, and 13 bases had no gene match. CDR3 residues: CASSPTPGTGKDEQYF. In DNA form, the CDR3 reads TGTGCCAGCAGCCCTACCCCCGGGACAGGGAAGGACGAGCAGTACTTC.